One sample yielded the 23 T cell receptor beta chains listed below, sequenced in a study of human T cells and chemical hapten exposure. Specified time point: patch test 1, 2 weeks after DPC sensitization. Described treatment: therapeutic diphenylcyclopropenone sensitization with weekly scalp DPC. Each CDR3 protein gets one entry after TCRdb re-called the RACE reads with MiXCR. The table lists some 81,000 distinct CDR3 sequences, approximately 8% of them singletons. The sequencing used whole blood, collected in connection with sensitization to the hapten diphenylcyclopropenone (DPC). These receptors all stem from a woman aged 25-40 years with alopecia areata. Some clones in this sample may be carry-over from other donors' samples.

Regarding this clonotype: This may be a read error, as it is one base from a much larger clone. The chain links TRBV20-1 to TRBJ2-3; D possibly corresponds to TRBD1 (6 bases). CDR3 length equals 17 residues. Trimming left V 5 bases short and J 0 bases short, with 21 bases between. Germline V lookup: CDR1 DFQATT, CDR2 SNEGSKA (reference sequence). CDR3 sequence: CSAPGARGGPSTDTQYF. The CDR3 region has the DNA TGCAGTGCTCCAGGGGCTAGAGGGGGACCTAGCACAGATACGCAGTATTTT.

This clonotype has a count of ten or more. This chain uses TRBV29-1 with TRBJ2-3; 8 bases agree with TRBD1. Germline CDR1 and CDR2: SQVTM and ANQGSEA. With 8 bases clipped from V and 5 bases from J, the junction kept 9 bases outside the gene matches. The CDR3 is made up of 13 amino acids. In nucleotides, the CDR3 is TGCAGCTCCACTCGGACAGGGATAGATACGCAGTATTTT. This sequence encodes CSSTRTGIDTQYF.

Many counts were recorded for this clonotype. The V and J genes are TRBV29-1 and TRBJ1-1; D may be TRBD1 (6 bases). V was pared by 7 bases and J by 2 bases, with 8 bases between. The germline CDR1 and CDR2 sequences are SQVTM and ANQGSEA. This CDR3 is built from 11 residues. The CDR3 loop is CSGQVNTEAFF. The DNA for the CDR3 is TGCAGCGGACAGGTCAACACTGAAGCTTTCTTT. Looking up the rest from reference TRBV29-1 and TRBJ1-1 gives the full variable domain: SAVISQKPSRDICQRGTSLTIQCQVDSQVTMMFWYRQQPGQSLTLIATANQGSEATYESGFVIDKFPISRPNLTFSTLTVSNMSPEDSSIYLCSGQVNTEAFFGQGTRLTVV.

The chain joins TRBV6-1 to TRBJ2-4; D is uncertain. V was pared by 2 bases and J by 8 bases, with 10 bases between. Per germline, CDR1 MNHNS and CDR2 SASEGT. CDR3 length: 13 amino acids. The CDR3 loop reads CASSEKVSDIQYF. CDR3 in DNA: TGTGCCAGCAGTGAAAAGGTCTCGGACATTCAGTACTTC.

This clonotype was recorded a few times. V is TRBV7-2 and J is TRBJ1-2; no definite D call. This CDR3 spans 13 amino acids. V was pared by 2 bases and J by 13 bases, with 17 bases between. CDR1 and CDR2 from the germline V gene are SGHTA and FQGNSA. In nucleotides, the CDR3 is TGTGCCAGCAGCTTAAATGTGGAGCGGGCCTCCACCTTC. Amino acid sequence: CASSLNVERASTF.

Of note for this clonotype: A clone one base away is much larger, so this may be a read error. The chain uses TRBV12-3 or TRBV12-4 and TRBJ1-1; D is undetermined. The CDR3 is 17 residues long. CDR3 amino acids: CASSLIGFGVGNAEAFF. The CDR3 coding sequence is TGTGCCAGCAGTTTGATCGGGTTCGGGGTAGGGAACGCTGAAGCTTTCTTT.

This clonotype has a count of ten or more. The genes are TRBV20-1 and TRBJ2-3; D remains unclear. Trimming removed 0 bases from V and 0 bases from J, with 13 bases in between. Germline V gene sequence: CDR1 DFQATT, CDR2 SNEGSKA (reference sequence). The CDR3 is made up of 16 amino acids. CDR3 loop: CSARDLGSLSTDTQYF. CDR3 DNA: TGCAGTGCTAGAGATCTCGGATCCCTAAGCACAGATACGCAGTATTTT.

This clonotype was detected ten times or more. The chain has TRBV7-6 and TRBJ1-1; a possible D gene is TRBD1 (5 bases). Germline CDR1 SGHVS, CDR2 FNYEAQ. The CDR3 consists of 14 residues. The ends were cut back, 3 bases at V and 1 base at J, with 9 bases in the middle. CDR3 loop: CASSFGGGNTEAFF. CDR3 nucleotides: TGTGCCAGCAGCTTTGGGGGAGGGAACACTGAAGCTTTCTTT.

The sample holds many counts of this clonotype. This rearrangement joins TRBV3-1 to TRBJ2-2; TRBD1 agrees at 9 bases. This CDR3 contains 17 residues. Germline V lookup: CDR1 LGHDT, CDR2 YNNKEL (reference sequence). V dropped 0 bases and J dropped 8; count of bases not matched to a gene: 10. The CDR3 spells CASSQDVGTGFTGELFF. The CDR3 nucleotides are TGTGCCAGCAGCCAAGATGTCGGGACAGGGTTTACTGGGGAGCTGTTTTTT.

This clonotype was seen a handful of times. J is TRBJ2-7 and V is TRBV29-1, with D perhaps matching TRBD1 (6 bases). Trimming removed 6 bases from V and 0 bases from J, with 12 bases in between. The CDR3 loop spans 13 amino acids. CDR1 and CDR2 (germline): SQVTM, ANQGSEA. The CDR3 DNA reads TGCAGCGTGGGCAGGGGCCCCTCCTACGAGCAGTACTTC. Translation: CSVGRGPSYEQYF.

The chain carries TRBV18 and TRBJ1-1, with D unclear. This CDR3 spans 16 amino acids. Looked up from germline, CDR1 is KGHSH and CDR2 is LQKENI. Trimming left V 1 base short and J 1 base short, with 13 bases between. CDR3 coding DNA: TGTGCCAGCTCACCACGCGGAGAGCTACCGAACACTGAAGCTTTCTTT. Residues: CASSPRGELPNTEAFF.

This clonotype came up many times. The V call is TRBV6-6, the J call TRBJ1-2; D unclear. Germline V gives CDR1 MNHNY, CDR2 SVGAGI (reference sequence). This CDR3 is built from 16 residues. The V gene lost 0 bases and the J gene lost 4 bases, with 15 bases spanning the gap. For the CDR3, the DNA is TGTGCCAGCAGTTACTCGGTGGAGGTTGGGTTCTATGGCTACACCTTC. This codes for CASSYSVEVGFYGYTF.

This chain uses TRBV3-1 with TRBJ1-2, with D possibly TRBD1 on 6 matching bases. The V gene lost 6 bases and the J gene lost 7 bases, with 18 bases spanning the gap. The CDR3 length is 14 residues. Looked up from germline, CDR1 is LGHDT and CDR2 is YNNKEL (reference sequence). CDR3 sequence (DNA): TGTGCCAGCAGTCCGACTACAGGGTATACTGGCTACACCTTC. Protein product: CASSPTTGYTGYTF. Variable domain in full (rest from reference TRBV3-1 and TRBJ1-2): DTAVSQTPKYLVTQMGNDKSIKCEQNLGHDTMYWYKQDSKKFLKIMFSYNNKELIINETVPNRFSPKSPDKAHLNLHINSLELGDSAVYFCASSPTTGYTGYTFGSGTRLTVV.

V gene TRBV13 combines with J gene TRBJ2-3; D uncertain. The germline V and J ends were trimmed by 3 bases and 7 bases, with 8 bases remaining between them. The CDR3 spans 12 residues. Germline CDR1 reads PRHDT; CDR2 reads FYEKMQ (reference sequence). Written as DNA, the CDR3 is TGTGCCAGCAGCTTGGGGTCTTATACGCAGTATTTT. Translation gives CASSLGSYTQYF.

This clonotype was recorded many times. This chain connects TRBV7-2 to TRBJ1-1, with TRBD1 matching 9 bases. The V segment lost 5 bases and the J segment 10 bases; nucleotides outside the gene matches: 5. CDR1 and CDR2 from the germline V gene are SGHTA and FQGNSA. The CDR3 has 12 amino acids. The CDR3 sequence is CASSRDRERAFF. CDR3 sequence (DNA): TGTGCCAGCAGCAGGGACAGGGAACGAGCTTTCTTT. Full variable domain (missing parts from reference TRBV7-2 and TRBJ1-1): GAGVSQSPSNKVTEKGKDVELRCDPISGHTALYWYRQSLGQGLEFLIYFQGNSAPDKSGLPSDRFSAERTGGSVSTLTIQRTQQEDSAVYLCASSRDRERAFFGQGTRLTVV.

In its sample, this clonotype was seen many times. The chain employs TRBV12-5 and TRBJ2-6, with D uncertain. Trimming removed 7 bases from V and 3 bases from J, with 7 bases in between. The CDR3 totals 13 residues. The germline V gene encodes CDR1 LGHNT and CDR2 FRNRAP. This chain's CDR3 is CASERSGANVLTF. The CDR3 bases are TGTGCTAGTGAAAGGAGTGGGGCCAACGTCCTGACTTTC.

This clonotype was picked up many times. The chain employs TRBV12-3 or TRBV12-4 and TRBJ2-5; D is undetermined. V was trimmed by 7 bases and J by 1 base, leaving 10 bases between them. The CDR3 has 13 residues. The CDR3 reads CASTPQIQETQYF. The DNA of the CDR3 is TGTGCCAGCACCCCTCAAATCCAAGAGACCCAGTACTTC.

The rearrangement joins TRBV7-8 to TRBJ1-1; no firm D call. CDR3 size: 10 residues. Deletions cut 8 bases from V and 3 bases from J, with 4 bases between. Germline CDR1 and CDR2: SGHVS and FQNEAQ. CDR3 sequence: CASGDTEAFF. In nucleotides, the CDR3 is TGTGCCAGCGGTGACACTGAAGCTTTCTTT.

The chain combines TRBV30 with TRBJ1-2, with D unclear. Trimming stripped 0 bases from V and 6 bases from J, with 8 bases between. Per the germline V gene, CDR1 is GTSNPN and CDR2 is SVGIG (reference sequence). This CDR3 is built from 12 residues. The CDR3 reads CAWSVRPDGYTF. The CDR3 coding sequence is TGTGCCTGGAGTGTTCGTCCCGATGGCTACACCTTC. The complete variable domain, with remaining parts taken from reference TRBV30 and TRBJ1-2, reads SQTIHQWPATLVQPVGSPLSLECTVEGTSNPNLYWYRQAAGRGLQLLFYSVGIGQISSEVPQNLSASRPQDRQFILSSKKLLLSDSGFYLCAWSVRPDGYTFGSGTRLTVV.

This clonotype was seen repeatedly, ten times or more. The chain employs TRBV3-1 and TRBJ1-4; possible D gene TRBD1, 5 bases. V lost 8 bases, J lost 5 bases, and 9 bases lay in between. CDR1 is LGHDT, CDR2 YNNKEL, per germline (reference sequence). The CDR3 extends over 12 amino acids. This CDR3 is CASEGENEKLFF. CDR3 bases: TGTGCCAGCGAAGGGGAAAATGAAAAACTGTTTTTT.

This clonotype was counted a few times. The gene calls are TRBV5-4 and TRBJ2-2; 8 bases fit TRBD1. This CDR3 has 15 residues. Trimming removed 3 bases from V and 3 bases from J; junction bases left unmatched: 4. Germline lookup yields CDR1 SGHNT and CDR2 YYREEE (reference sequence). For the CDR3, the DNA is TGTGCCAGCAGCTCCCGGACAGGGTACACCGGGGAGCTGTTTTTT. It specifies CASSSRTGYTGELFF.

This clonotype was detected many times. This chain joins TRBV2 and TRBJ2-7; 7 nucleotides match TRBD2. Germline assignment: CDR1 SNHLY and CDR2 FYNNEI. The CDR3 contains 16 residues. With 6 bases clipped from V and 2 bases from J, the junction kept 13 bases outside the gene matches. CDR3 amino acids: CASRGPPSGPTYEQYF. Written as DNA, the CDR3 is TGTGCCAGCAGAGGCCCTCCTAGCGGCCCTACCTACGAGCAGTACTTC.

In this sample, this clonotype turned up many times. The genes are TRBV9 and TRBJ2-7, with 8 bases aligning to TRBD2. V shed 2 bases, J shed 6 bases, and the junction held 7 bases outside the gene matches. This CDR3 region has 14 residues. CDR1 and CDR2 from the germline V gene are SGDLS and YYNGEE. CDR3 in amino acids: CASSVRASGPEQYF. CDR3 bases: TGTGCCAGCAGCGTTAGGGCTAGCGGGCCCGAGCAGTACTTC.